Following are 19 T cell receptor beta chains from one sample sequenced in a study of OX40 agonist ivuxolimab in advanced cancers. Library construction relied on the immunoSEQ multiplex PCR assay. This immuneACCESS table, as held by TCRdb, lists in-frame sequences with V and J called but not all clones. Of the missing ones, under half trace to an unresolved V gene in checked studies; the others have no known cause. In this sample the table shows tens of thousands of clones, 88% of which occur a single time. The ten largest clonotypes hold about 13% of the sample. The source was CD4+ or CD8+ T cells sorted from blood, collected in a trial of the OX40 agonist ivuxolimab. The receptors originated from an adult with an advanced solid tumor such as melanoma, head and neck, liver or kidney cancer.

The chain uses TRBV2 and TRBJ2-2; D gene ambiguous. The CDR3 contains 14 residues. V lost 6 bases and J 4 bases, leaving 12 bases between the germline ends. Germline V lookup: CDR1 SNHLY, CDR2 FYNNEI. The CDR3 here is CASSDQVGTGELFF. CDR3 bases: TGTGCCAGCAGCGACCAAGTTGGCACCGGGGAGCTGTTTTTT.

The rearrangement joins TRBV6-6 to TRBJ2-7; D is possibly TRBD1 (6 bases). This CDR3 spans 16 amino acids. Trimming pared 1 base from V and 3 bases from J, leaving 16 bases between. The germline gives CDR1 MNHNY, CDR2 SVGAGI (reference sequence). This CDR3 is CASSYFQGKTDYEQYF. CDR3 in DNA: TGTGCCAGCAGTTACTTCCAGGGGAAAACCGACTACGAGCAGTACTTC.

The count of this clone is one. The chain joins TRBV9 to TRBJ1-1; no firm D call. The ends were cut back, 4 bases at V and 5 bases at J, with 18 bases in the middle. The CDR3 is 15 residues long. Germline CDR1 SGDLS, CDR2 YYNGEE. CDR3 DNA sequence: TGTGCCAGCAGCCCCTTCAATACCGTGGGGACTGAAGCTTTCTTT. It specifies CASSPFNTVGTEAFF.

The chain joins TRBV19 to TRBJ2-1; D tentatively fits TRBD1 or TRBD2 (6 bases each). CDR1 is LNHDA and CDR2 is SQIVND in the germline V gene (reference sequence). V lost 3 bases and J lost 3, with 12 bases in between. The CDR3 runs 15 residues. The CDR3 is CASSISGGHYNEQFF. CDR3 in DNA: TGTGCCAGTAGTATCTCCGGGGGCCACTACAATGAGCAGTTCTTC.

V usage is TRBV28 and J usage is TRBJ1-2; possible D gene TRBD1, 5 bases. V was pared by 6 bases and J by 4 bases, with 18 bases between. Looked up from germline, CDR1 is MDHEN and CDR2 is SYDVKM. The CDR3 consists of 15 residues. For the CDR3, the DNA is TGTGCCAGCAGGCCACCAGTGGGACTTGTCTATGGCTACACCTTC. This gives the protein CASRPPVGLVYGYTF.

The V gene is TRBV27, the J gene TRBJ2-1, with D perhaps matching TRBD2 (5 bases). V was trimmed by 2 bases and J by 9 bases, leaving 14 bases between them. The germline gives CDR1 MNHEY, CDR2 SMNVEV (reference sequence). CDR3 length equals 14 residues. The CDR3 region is CASSLIPRAVEQFF. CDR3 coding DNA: TGTGCCAGCAGTTTAATCCCTCGAGCGGTTGAGCAGTTCTTC.

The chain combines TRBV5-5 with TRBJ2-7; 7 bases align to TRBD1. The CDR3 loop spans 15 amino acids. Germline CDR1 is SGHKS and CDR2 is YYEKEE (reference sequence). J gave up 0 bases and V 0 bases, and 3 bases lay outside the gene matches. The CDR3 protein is CASSLAGGSSYEQYF. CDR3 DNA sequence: TGTGCCAGCAGCTTGGCAGGGGGTAGCTCCTACGAGCAGTACTTC. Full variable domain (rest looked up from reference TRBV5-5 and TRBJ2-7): DAGVTQSPTHLIKTRGQQVTLRCSPISGHKSVSWYQQVLGQGPQFIFQYYEKEERGRGNFPDRFSARQFPNYSSELNVNALLLGDSALYLCASSLAGGSSYEQYFGPGTRLTVT.

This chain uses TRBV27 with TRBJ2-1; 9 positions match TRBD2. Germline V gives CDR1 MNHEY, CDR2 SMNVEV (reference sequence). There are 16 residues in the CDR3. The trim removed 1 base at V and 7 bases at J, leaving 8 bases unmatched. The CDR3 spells CASSLLTSGQQNEQFF. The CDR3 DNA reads TGTGCCAGCAGTTTATTGACTAGCGGACAACAAAATGAGCAGTTCTTC.

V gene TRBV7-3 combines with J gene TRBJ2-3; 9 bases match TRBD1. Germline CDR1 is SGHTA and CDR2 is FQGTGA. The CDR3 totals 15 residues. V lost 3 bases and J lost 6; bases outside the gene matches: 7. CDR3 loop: CASSFGTGSSDTQYF. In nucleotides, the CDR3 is TGTGCCAGCAGCTTCGGGACAGGGTCCTCCGATACGCAGTATTTT.

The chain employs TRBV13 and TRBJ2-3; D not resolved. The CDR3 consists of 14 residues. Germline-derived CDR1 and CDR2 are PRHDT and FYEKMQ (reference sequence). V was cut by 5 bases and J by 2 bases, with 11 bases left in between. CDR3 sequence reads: CASSIRQVTDTQYF. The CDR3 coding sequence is TGTGCCAGCAGCATCAGACAAGTCACAGATACGCAGTATTTT.

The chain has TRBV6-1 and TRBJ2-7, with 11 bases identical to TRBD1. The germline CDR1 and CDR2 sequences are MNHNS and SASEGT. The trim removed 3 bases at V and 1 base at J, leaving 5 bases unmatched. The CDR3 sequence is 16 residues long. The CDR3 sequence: CASSEWGQGGSYEQYF. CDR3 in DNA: TGTGCCAGCAGTGAGTGGGGACAGGGGGGGTCCTACGAGCAGTACTTC.

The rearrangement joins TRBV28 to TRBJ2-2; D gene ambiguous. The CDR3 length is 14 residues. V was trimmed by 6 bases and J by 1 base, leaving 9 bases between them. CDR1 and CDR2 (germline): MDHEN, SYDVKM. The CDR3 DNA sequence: TGTGCCAGCAGCGACGGGCGGAACACCGGGGAGCTGTTTTTT. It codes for CASSDGRNTGELFF.

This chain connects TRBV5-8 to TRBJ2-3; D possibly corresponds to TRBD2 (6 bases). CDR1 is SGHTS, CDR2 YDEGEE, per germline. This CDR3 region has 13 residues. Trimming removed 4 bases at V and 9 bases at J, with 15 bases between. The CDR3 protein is CASSRVEGGTQYF. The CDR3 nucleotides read TGTGCCAGCAGCCGGGTGGAGGGAGGAACGCAGTATTTT.

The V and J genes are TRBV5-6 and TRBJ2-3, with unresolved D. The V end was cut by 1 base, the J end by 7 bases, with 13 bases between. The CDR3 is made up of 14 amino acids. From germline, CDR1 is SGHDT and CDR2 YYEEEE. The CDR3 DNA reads TGTGCCAGCAGCTTGTCTGGTAACTACAATACGCAGTATTTT. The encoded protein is CASSLSGNYNTQYF.

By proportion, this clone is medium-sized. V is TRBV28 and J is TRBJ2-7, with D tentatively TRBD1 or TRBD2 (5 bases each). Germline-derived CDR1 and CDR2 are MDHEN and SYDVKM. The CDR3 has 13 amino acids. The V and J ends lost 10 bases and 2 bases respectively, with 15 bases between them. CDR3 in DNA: TGTGCCACATTCCGGGACGGCGCCTACGAGCAGTACTTC. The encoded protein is CATFRDGAYEQYF.

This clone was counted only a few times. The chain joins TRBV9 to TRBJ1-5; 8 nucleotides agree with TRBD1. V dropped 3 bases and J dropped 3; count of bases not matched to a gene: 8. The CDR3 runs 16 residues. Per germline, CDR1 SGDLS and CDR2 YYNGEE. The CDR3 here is CASSGGQEFDNQPQHF. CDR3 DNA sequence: TGTGCCAGCAGCGGGGGACAGGAATTTGACAATCAGCCCCAGCATTTT.

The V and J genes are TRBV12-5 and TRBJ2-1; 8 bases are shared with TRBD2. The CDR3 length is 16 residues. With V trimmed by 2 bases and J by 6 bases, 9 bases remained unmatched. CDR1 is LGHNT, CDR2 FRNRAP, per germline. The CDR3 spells CASGLPRGGFGNEQFF. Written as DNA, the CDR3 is TGTGCTAGTGGTTTGCCACGGGGGGGCTTCGGCAATGAGCAGTTCTTC.

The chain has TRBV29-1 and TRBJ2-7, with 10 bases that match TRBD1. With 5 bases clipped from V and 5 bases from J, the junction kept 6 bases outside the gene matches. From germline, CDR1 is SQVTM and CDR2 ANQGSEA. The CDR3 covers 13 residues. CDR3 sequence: CSVTGTGANEQYF. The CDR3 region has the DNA TGCAGCGTTACCGGGACAGGGGCCAACGAGCAGTACTTC.

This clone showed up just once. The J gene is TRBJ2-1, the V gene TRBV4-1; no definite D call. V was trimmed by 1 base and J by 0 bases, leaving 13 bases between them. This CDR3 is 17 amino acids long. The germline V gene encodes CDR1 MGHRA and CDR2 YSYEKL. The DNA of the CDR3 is TGCGCCAGCAGCCAAGTGGTTGACGGTGGCTCCTACAATGAGCAGTTCTTC. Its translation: CASSQVVDGGSYNEQFF.